The 30 T cell receptor beta chains given below trace back to one sample, sequenced in a study of identical twins. TCRdb processed the 5' RACE reads anew with MiXCR; each CDR3 protein has one entry. The sample yields roughly 540,000 distinct CDR3 sequences, under 25% seen once. These data were also filed under a second study, of T cells expressing NK-cell markers.

Sequenced sample: CD4+ T cells sorted from blood. These receptors were obtained from a woman younger than 30 in good health.

The sample holds many counts of this clonotype. The genes are TRBV3-1 and TRBJ2-7; D call uncertain. Trimming cost V 1 base and J 0 bases, with 7 bases left between them. This CDR3 contains 14 residues. From germline, CDR1 is LGHDT and CDR2 YNNKEL (reference sequence). This CDR3 reads CASSQVTDSYEQYF. CDR3 DNA sequence: TGTGCCAGCAGCCAAGTGACGGACTCCTACGAGCAGTACTTC.

This clonotype showed up just once. V usage is TRBV6-2 or TRBV6-3 and J usage is TRBJ2-2; possibly TRBD2 for D (5 bases). The CDR3 length is 13 residues. Germline V CDR1 and CDR2: MNHEY, SVGEGT. V was trimmed by 10 bases and J by 0 bases, leaving 9 bases between them. As DNA, the CDR3 is TGTGCCAACAGCGGCCCGAACACCGGGGAGCTGTTTTTT. It encodes CANSGPNTGELFF.

J is TRBJ2-7 and V is TRBV20-1; no reliable D call. Between the trimmed V and J ends, which lost 3 bases and 4 bases, there was a span of 7 bases. CDR3 length: 11 residues. Germline V gene data show CDR1 as DFQATT and CDR2 as SNEGSKA (reference sequence). The CDR3 DNA follows: TGCAGTGCTAGCCGGATTTACGAGCAGTACTTC. As protein: CSASRIYEQYF.

In its sample, this clonotype was seen a few times. The rearrangement joins TRBV7-9 to TRBJ1-6, with D uncertain. The CDR3 has 16 residues. CDR1 and CDR2 (germline): SEHNR, FQNEAQ (reference sequence). V dropped 7 bases and J dropped 8 bases, with 21 bases sitting between them. In DNA form, the CDR3 reads TGTGCCAGCACCCCCTGGTTGGGCGAAGAAGATTCACCCCTCCACTTT. This codes for CASTPWLGEEDSPLHF. The full variable domain, completed using reference TRBV7-9 and TRBJ1-6, is DTGVSQNPRHKITKRGQNVTFRCDPISEHNRLYWYRQTLGQGPEFLTYFQNEAQLEKSRLLSDRFSAERPKGSFSTLEIQRTEQGDSAMYLCASTPWLGEEDSPLHFGNGTRLTVT.

This clonotype was seen only a few times. V and J are TRBV7-3 and TRBJ2-1; TRBD2 matches 14 bases. Trimming took 0 bases from V and 6 from J; bases not matched to a gene: 1. CDR3 length: 16 residues. From germline, CDR1 is SGHTA and CDR2 FQGTGA. This CDR3 is CASSLTGTSGGNEQFF. The CDR3 DNA is TGTGCCAGCAGCTTAACGGGGACTAGCGGGGGCAATGAGCAGTTCTTC. Full variable domain (remainder filled in from reference TRBV7-3 and TRBJ2-1): GAGVSQTPSNKVTEKGKYVELRCDPISGHTALYWYRQSLGQGPEFLIYFQGTGAADDSGLPNDRFFAVRPEGSVSTLKIQRTERGDSAVYLCASSLTGTSGGNEQFFGPGTRLTVL.

This clonotype occurred a few times. V usage is TRBV5-1 and J usage is TRBJ1-1; D might be TRBD1 (6 bases). There are 16 residues in the CDR3. Germline V gene lookup returns CDR1 SGHRS and CDR2 YFSETQ. The V gene lost 0 bases and the J gene lost 5 bases, with 17 bases spanning the gap. CDR3 bases: TGCGCCAGCAGCTTGGTCTCCCACAGGGAAGGTACTGAAGCTTTCTTT. The encoded protein is CASSLVSHREGTEAFF.

This clonotype showed up many times. The rearrangement uses TRBV6-2 or TRBV6-3 and TRBJ2-1; TRBD2 matches at 7 bases. Per germline, CDR1 MNHEY and CDR2 SVGEGT. The CDR3 is made up of 15 amino acids. V trimming: 5 bases; J trimming: 6 bases; junction bases outside the gene matches: 10. The CDR3 loop is CASSTPTSFGNEQFF. The CDR3 nucleotides read TGTGCCAGCAGTACCCCGACTAGCTTTGGCAATGAGCAGTTCTTC.

The J gene is TRBJ2-3, the V gene TRBV6-1; TRBD2 aligns across 12 bases. Germline V gene sequence: CDR1 MNHNS, CDR2 SASEGT. V was clipped by 6 bases and J by 6 bases; unmatched bases: 16. There are 18 residues in the CDR3. CDR3 loop: CASSSIGLAGSPRDTQYF. The CDR3 coding sequence is TGTGCCAGCAGCTCCATAGGACTAGCGGGGTCCCCCCGGGATACGCAGTATTTT.

The chain links TRBV12-3 or TRBV12-4 to TRBJ2-7; unclear D gene. The CDR3 is made up of 14 amino acids. With 5 bases removed from V and 6 bases from J, the gap between germline ends came to 17 bases. The DNA of the CDR3 is TGTGCCAGCAGTCCCCGAATAGGTCCTCGCGAGCAGTACTTC. Protein: CASSPRIGPREQYF.

The CDR3 DNA follows: TGTGCCAGCAGTTCCTTAGGGGGGGGAGACACAGATACGCAGTATTTT. Its protein is CASSSLGGGDTDTQYF. The chain links TRBV12-3 or TRBV12-4 to TRBJ2-3, with a weak D call TRBD2 (7 bases). There are 16 residues in the CDR3. V lost 4 bases, J lost 2 bases, and 16 bases lay in between.

The chain employs TRBV9 and TRBJ2-5; maybe TRBD2 (5 bases). V was pared by 4 bases and J by 2 bases, with 15 bases between. CDR1 and CDR2 from the germline V gene are SGDLS and YYNGEE. The CDR3 covers 15 residues. Written as DNA, the CDR3 is TGTGCCAGCAGCATCTCGGGGAGTTCTCAAGAGACCCAGTACTTC. It is translated as CASSISGSSQETQYF. Looking up the rest from reference TRBV9 and TRBJ2-5 gives the full variable domain: DSGVTQTPKHLITATGQRVTLRCSPRSGDLSVYWYQQSLDQGLQFLIQYYNGEERAKGNILERFSAQQFPDLHSELNLSSLELGDSALYFCASSISGSSQETQYFGPGTRLLVL.

The table lists this clonotype with many counts. The rearrangement joins TRBV12-3 or TRBV12-4 to TRBJ2-7; TRBD2 is a possible D gene (5 bases). Trimming shortened V by 3 bases and J by 2 bases, and 11 bases separated the two germline ends. CDR3 length equals 14 residues. The CDR3 bases are TGTGCCAGCAGTTTGGGCCTAGCTCCCTACGAGCAGTACTTC. This encodes CASSLGLAPYEQYF.

This clonotype was counted a few times. CDR3 sequence reads: CASSSSGTSSYNEQFF. DNA of the CDR3: TGTGCCAGCAGCTCTAGCGGGACCAGCTCCTACAATGAGCAGTTCTTC. The rearrangement joins TRBV12-3 or TRBV12-4 to TRBJ2-1, with 9 bases matching TRBD2. There are 16 residues in the CDR3. J lost 0 bases, V lost 6 bases, and 6 bases had no gene match.

This clonotype was seen more than once but under ten times. The J gene is TRBJ1-1, the V gene TRBV9; 7 nucleotides align to TRBD1. The V segment lost 4 bases and the J segment 6 bases; nucleotides outside the gene matches: 15. This CDR3 has 16 amino acids. The germline V gene encodes CDR1 SGDLS and CDR2 YYNGEE. The CDR3 DNA reads as TGTGCCAGCAGCTACTTGACAGGGCGCTCTGGAGCTGAAGCTTTCTTT. Translating gives CASSYLTGRSGAEAFF.

The CDR3 here is CSAPAGGRSNEQFF. CDR3 nucleotides: TGCAGTGCCCCAGCGGGAGGTCGATCCAATGAGCAGTTCTTC. The chain couples TRBV20-1 to TRBJ2-1, with 9 bases identical to TRBD2. CDR1 is DFQATT and CDR2 is SNEGSKA in the germline V gene (reference sequence). This CDR3 comprises 14 residues. With 6 bases clipped from V and 6 bases from J, the junction kept 9 bases outside the gene matches.

The chain uses TRBV10-2 and TRBJ1-1; a weak D match, TRBD1 (5 bases). The ends were cut back, 8 bases at V and 5 bases at J, with 15 bases in the middle. The V gene's germline CDR1 is WSHSY and CDR2 SAAADI. The CDR3 runs 13 residues. The CDR3 spells CASVRGQGTEAFF. DNA of the CDR3: TGCGCCAGCGTTAGGGGCCAGGGAACTGAAGCTTTCTTT.

In this sample, this clonotype turned up once. The chain has TRBV11-3 and TRBJ2-3, with a tentative D call TRBD2 (6 bases). Looked up from germline, CDR1 is SGHNT and CDR2 is YENEEA. The CDR3 is 16 residues long. Trimming took 4 bases from V and 0 from J, leaving 14 bases between them. As DNA, the CDR3 is TGTGCCAGCAGCTGGGAGGACTATCAGAGCACAGATACGCAGTATTTT. Translated, it gives CASSWEDYQSTDTQYF.

This clonotype appeared a few times. The chain links TRBV10-3 to TRBJ2-7, with D perhaps TRBD2 (6 bases). CDR1 and CDR2 from the germline V gene are ENHRY and SYGVKD. The CDR3 sequence is 14 residues long. Trimming left V 5 bases short and J 0 bases short, with 11 bases between. CDR3 nucleotides: TGTGCCATCAGTCCCCGGGGGAGCTCCTACGAGCAGTACTTC. This encodes CAISPRGSSYEQYF.

V gene TRBV4-1 combines with J gene TRBJ2-7, with TRBD2 matching over 9 bases. V shed 4 bases and J 0 bases; nucleotides not matched to a gene: 10. The germline gives CDR1 MGHRA, CDR2 YSYEKL. The length of the CDR3 is 17 residues. The CDR3 DNA reads TGCGCCAGCAGCCCAACCCCGGGACTAGCTAACTCCTACGAGCAGTACTTC. Amino acids: CASSPTPGLANSYEQYF.

The chain is built from TRBV5-1 and TRBJ1-6; D remains unclear. This CDR3 has 15 amino acids. Per the germline V gene, CDR1 is SGHRS and CDR2 is YFSETQ. With 4 bases removed from V and 8 bases from J, the gap between germline ends came to 16 bases. CDR3 residues: CASSPSPGPDSPLHF. The CDR3 coding sequence is TGCGCCAGCAGCCCGAGTCCAGGACCAGATTCACCCCTCCACTTT.

This clonotype was observed a handful of times. This chain connects TRBV28 to TRBJ2-1, with D possibly being TRBD2 (6 bases). This CDR3 has 13 amino acids. Trimming removed 7 bases at V and 8 bases at J, with 15 bases between. The germline CDR1 and CDR2 sequences are MDHEN and SYDVKM. The CDR3 protein is CASTKREFHEQFF. DNA of the CDR3: TGTGCCAGCACAAAACGGGAGTTCCATGAGCAGTTCTTC.

This clonotype has ten or more counts. This rearrangement joins TRBV5-5 to TRBJ1-2; D unclear. Germline assignment: CDR1 SGHKS and CDR2 YYEKEE (reference sequence). Trimming stripped 4 bases from V and 5 bases from J, with 18 bases between. The CDR3 length is 15 residues. The CDR3 DNA reads as TGTGCCAGCAGCCACGCCCTGGACCCGGGATATGGCTACACCTTC. It specifies CASSHALDPGYGYTF.

The rearrangement links TRBV11-2 to TRBJ1-2, with D perhaps TRBD1 (5 bases). Trimming took 5 bases from V and 4 from J, leaving 14 bases between them. The germline V gene encodes CDR1 SGHAT and CDR2 FQNNGV. The CDR3 extends over 14 amino acids. CDR3 amino acids: CASSEPGRLYGYTF. The CDR3 nucleotides are TGTGCCAGCAGCGAACCGGGACGGCTCTATGGCTACACCTTC.

This clonotype occurred many times. The V and J genes are TRBV20-1 and TRBJ2-1, with 8 positions matching TRBD1. The CDR3 totals 15 residues. V shed 0 bases, J shed 5 bases, and the junction held 6 bases outside the gene matches. The germline CDR1 and CDR2 sequences are DFQATT and SNEGSKA (reference sequence). The CDR3 protein is CSARDQQGAHNEQFF. In nucleotides, the CDR3 is TGCAGTGCTAGAGATCAGCAGGGGGCCCACAATGAGCAGTTCTTC.

V and J are TRBV9 and TRBJ2-2; D unresolved. From germline, CDR1 is SGDLS and CDR2 YYNGEE. CDR3 length: 16 residues. V lost 2 bases, J lost 0 bases, and 11 bases lay in between. CDR3 bases: TGTGCCAGCAGCGTCCAACCTAGTGCGAACACCGGGGAGCTGTTTTTT. Protein product: CASSVQPSANTGELFF.

CDR3 loop: CASSPGTVRETQYF. Here the CDR3 DNA reads TGCGCCAGCAGCCCCGGGACAGTTCGGGAGACCCAGTACTTC. J is TRBJ2-5 and V is TRBV5-1; 7 bases align to TRBD1. The CDR3 runs to 14 residues. The V and J ends lost 4 bases and 5 bases, in that order; junction bases with no gene match: 8. Germline V gene sequence: CDR1 SGHRS, CDR2 YFSETQ.

V usage is TRBV10-2 and J usage is TRBJ2-7, with D unclear. The CDR3 is 14 residues long. The V end lost 10 bases, the J end lost 1 base, and 17 bases lay between the germline ends. Germline CDR1 WSHSY, CDR2 SAAADI. CDR3 DNA sequence: TGCGCCACCCTACCCATGAAGGCTTCCTACGAGCAGTACTTC. Translation gives CATLPMKASYEQYF.

The genes are TRBV9 and TRBJ2-1; maybe TRBD2 (6 bases). Trimming removed 0 bases at V and 6 bases at J, with 10 bases between. Per the germline V gene, CDR1 is SGDLS and CDR2 is YYNGEE. There are 14 residues in the CDR3. CDR3 amino acids: CASSVAGLRNEQFF. CDR3 DNA: TGTGCCAGCAGCGTAGCGGGACTCCGCAATGAGCAGTTCTTC.

The V call is TRBV20-1, the J call TRBJ2-5, with 7 positions matching TRBD2. Germline V gives CDR1 DFQATT, CDR2 SNEGSKA (reference sequence). The junction had 7 bases not matched to a gene; V was cut back by 1 base and J by 5 bases. This CDR3 is 14 amino acids long. The CDR3 sequence: CSARVGGSRETQYF. The CDR3 nucleotides read TGCAGTGCTAGAGTGGGCGGGAGTAGGGAGACCCAGTACTTC.

The J gene is TRBJ2-3, the V gene TRBV11-2, with TRBD2 matching over 10 bases. CDR3 length: 19 residues. V lost 3 bases, J lost 1 base, and 13 bases stayed unmatched. Germline CDR1 is SGHAT and CDR2 is FQNNGV. The CDR3 region is CASSLRAGGWGYGTDTQYF. CDR3 sequence (DNA): TGTGCCAGCAGCTTGAGAGCGGGAGGGTGGGGATACGGCACAGATACGCAGTATTTT.